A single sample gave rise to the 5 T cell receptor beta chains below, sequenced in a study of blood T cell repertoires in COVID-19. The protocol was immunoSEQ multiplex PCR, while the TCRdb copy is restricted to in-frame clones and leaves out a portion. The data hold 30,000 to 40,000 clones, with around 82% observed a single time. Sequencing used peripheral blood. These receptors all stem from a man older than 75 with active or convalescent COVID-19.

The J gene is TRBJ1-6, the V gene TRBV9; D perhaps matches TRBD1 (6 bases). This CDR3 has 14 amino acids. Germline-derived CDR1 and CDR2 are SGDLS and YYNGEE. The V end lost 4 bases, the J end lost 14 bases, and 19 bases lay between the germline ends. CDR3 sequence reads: CASSPGVRSPALHF. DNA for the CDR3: TGTGCCAGCAGCCCAGGGGTGAGGTCTCCGGCCCTCCACTTT.

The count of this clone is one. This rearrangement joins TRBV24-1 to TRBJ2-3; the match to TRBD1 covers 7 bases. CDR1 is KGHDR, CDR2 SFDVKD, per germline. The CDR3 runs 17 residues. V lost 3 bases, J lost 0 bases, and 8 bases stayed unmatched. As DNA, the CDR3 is TGTGCCACCAGTGATACCTGGGGGACAGCAAGCACAGATACGCAGTATTTT. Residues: CATSDTWGTASTDTQYF.

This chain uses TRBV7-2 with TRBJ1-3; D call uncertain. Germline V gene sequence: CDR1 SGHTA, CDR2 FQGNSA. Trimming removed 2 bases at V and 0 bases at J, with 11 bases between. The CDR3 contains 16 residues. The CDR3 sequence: CASSLSYRASGNTIYF. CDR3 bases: TGTGCCAGCAGCTTATCATATCGCGCCTCTGGAAACACCATATATTTT.

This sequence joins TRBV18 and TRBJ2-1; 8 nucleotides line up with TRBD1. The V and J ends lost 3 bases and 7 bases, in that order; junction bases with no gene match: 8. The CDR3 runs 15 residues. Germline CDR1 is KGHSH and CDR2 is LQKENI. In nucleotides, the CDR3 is TGTGCCAGCTCACCTGAGCAGGGGGCTGCGAATGAGCAGTTCTTC. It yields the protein CASSPEQGAANEQFF.

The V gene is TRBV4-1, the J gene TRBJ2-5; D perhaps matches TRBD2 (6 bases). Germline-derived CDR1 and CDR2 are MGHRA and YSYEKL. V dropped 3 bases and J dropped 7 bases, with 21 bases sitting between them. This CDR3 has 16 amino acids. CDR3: CASSHPGGTARVTQYF. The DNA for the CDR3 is TGCGCCAGCAGCCACCCCGGGGGTACAGCCCGAGTGACCCAGTACTTC.